This T cell receptor beta chain derives from a study of HIV-infected children after antiretroviral therapy interruption. The wider study: Most participating children were previously exposed to EBV and CMV. For the interruption arm, samples span week 0 through about 3 years after study end.

Only a few counts were recorded for this clonotype. Its antigen is undetermined. A 3' RACE protocol on RNA, with unique molecular identifiers, produced the TCR library. In TCRdb, the 3' RACE reads were re-called with MiXCR into one record per CDR3 protein. This sample has about 89,000 distinct CDR3 sequences, with approximately 6.9% found just once. Points from the study as a whole: By the end of treatment interruption, naive CD4+ clonality (Gini) increased.

The sample's treatment: PENTA 11 planned treatment interruption arm or continuous ART arm. This CDR3 has 12 amino acids. V gave up 9 bases and J gave up 4 bases, with 11 bases separating them. Germline V CDR1 and CDR2: KGHDR, SFDVKD. The TCR sequence derives from a pool of human donors with HIV. This specimen consisted of CD45RA+ CD4+ T cells from PBMCs, pooled from several time points, obtained from a donor given antiretroviral therapy, either interrupted or continuous. Subset noted: naive CD4+ CD45RA+ CD45RO- T cells. The J gene is TRBJ1-2, the V gene TRBV24-1; perhaps TRBD1 as D (5 bases). The CDR3 reads CATRVGTYGYTF. In nucleotides, the CDR3 is TGTGCCACCCGAGTAGGGACCTATGGCTACACCTTC.